The 26 T cell receptor beta chains below come from one sample, sequenced in a study of T-cell memory formation after mild COVID-19. TCRdb used MiXCR to reprocess the 5' RACE reads, holding one entry per CDR3 protein. The data hold 140,000 or so distinct CDR3 sequences, with about 5.5% observed a single time. Sequencing was performed on PBMCs or a T cell subset sorted from them (not recorded which). The source is an adult woman who had mild COVID-19 (a few samples of this study predate the infection). Cell type and time point are not known.

This clonotype has at least ten counts. The chain combines TRBV5-1 with TRBJ2-5, with D possibly TRBD2 on 6 matching bases. Germline V CDR1 and CDR2: SGHRS, YFSETQ. The CDR3 is 13 residues long. Trimming removed 3 bases at V and 5 bases at J, with 11 bases between. This chain's CDR3 is CASSSTRGETQYF. The CDR3 DNA is TGCGCCAGCAGCTCGACTAGAGGGGAGACCCAGTACTTC.

This clonotype came up many times. V is TRBV27 and J is TRBJ2-2, with 9 nucleotides matching TRBD1. V lost 5 bases to trimming and J lost 5 bases; unmatched junction nucleotides: 6. Germline V gene data show CDR1 as MNHEY and CDR2 as SMNVEV (reference sequence). The CDR3 sequence is 15 residues long. The CDR3 reads CASSLGTGRTGELFF. In DNA, the CDR3 is TGTGCCAGCAGTCTCGGGACAGGGAGAACCGGGGAGCTGTTTTTT.

This clonotype was counted many times. J is TRBJ2-3 and V is TRBV6-6; 11 nucleotides line up with TRBD1. Trimming removed 6 bases from V and 5 bases from J; junction bases left unmatched: 7. CDR3 length: 15 amino acids. CDR1 is MNHNY, CDR2 SVGAGI, per germline (reference sequence). The CDR3 spells CASRADRGQRDTQYF. CDR3 DNA: TGTGCCAGCAGGGCGGACAGGGGGCAAAGAGATACGCAGTATTTT.

This clonotype was counted a few times. The chain combines TRBV19 with TRBJ2-7; possible D gene TRBD2, 6 bases. Trimming shortened V by 4 bases and J by 0 bases, and 22 bases separated the two germline ends. Germline lookup yields CDR1 LNHDA and CDR2 SQIVND (reference sequence). The CDR3 runs 18 residues. The DNA of the CDR3 is TGTGCCAGTAGTACCAAATTTGGAGGGGTCTCTAGCTCCTACGAGCAGTACTTC. Amino acid sequence: CASSTKFGGVSSSYEQYF. Full variable domain (outside the CDR3, taken from reference TRBV19 and TRBJ2-7): DGGITQSPKYLFRKEGQNVTLSCEQNLNHDAMYWYRQDPGQGLRLIYYSQIVNDFQKGDIAEGYSVSREKKESFPLTVTSAQKNPTAFYLCASSTKFGGVSSSYEQYFGPGTRLTVT.

The chain has TRBV6-1 and TRBJ2-5; maybe TRBD1 (6 bases). CDR3 size: 15 residues. Germline assignment: CDR1 MNHNS and CDR2 SASEGT. V was pared by 1 base and J by 5 bases, with 14 bases between. CDR3 nucleotides: TGTGCCAGCAGTGAAGAGCGACAGGCCGGGGAGACCCAGTACTTC. It is translated as CASSEERQAGETQYF.

This clonotype was picked up many times. V is TRBV27 and J is TRBJ1-1; tentatively, D is TRBD1 (6 bases). Trimming removed 6 bases from V and 1 base from J, with 12 bases in between. CDR1 is MNHEY and CDR2 is SMNVEV in the germline V gene (reference sequence). The CDR3 is made up of 14 amino acids. Here the CDR3 DNA reads TGTGCCAGCAGCCTACAGGGCAGGAACACTGAAGCTTTCTTT. Its protein is CASSLQGRNTEAFF.

CDR3 sequence (DNA): TGCGCCAGCAGCTCTGGACTAGCGGGGGGATACACCGGGGAGCTGTTTTTT. It codes for CASSSGLAGGYTGELFF. The chain carries TRBV4-1 and TRBJ2-2, with TRBD2 matching 14 bases. The germline V gene encodes CDR1 MGHRA and CDR2 YSYEKL. V lost 5 bases to trimming and J lost 3 bases; unmatched junction nucleotides: 5. This CDR3 contains 17 residues.

The sample holds many counts of this clonotype. This chain uses TRBV20-1 with TRBJ2-2; 10 bases are a match to TRBD2. The length of the CDR3 is 15 residues. Germline trimming cut 8 bases from V and 6 bases from J; bases unmatched to any gene: 12. Germline V gene lookup returns CDR1 DFQATT and CDR2 SNEGSKA (reference sequence). CDR3 sequence reads: CSTRTSGGGAGELFF. The CDR3 nucleotides read TGCAGTACTCGGACTAGCGGAGGGGGGGCCGGGGAGCTGTTTTTT.

This clonotype was seen more than once but under ten times. This chain links TRBV2 with TRBJ1-5; tentative D call: TRBD1 (6 bases). The length of the CDR3 is 13 residues. V shed 8 bases and J shed 6 bases, with 14 bases lying between them. CDR1 SNHLY and CDR2 FYNNEI come from the germline V gene. The CDR3, as DNA: TGTGCCAGCGAAGCAGGGGAGATTCAGCCCCAGCATTTT. Translation gives CASEAGEIQPQHF.

The V and J genes are TRBV7-6 and TRBJ2-2; a weak D match, TRBD1 (5 bases). Per the germline V gene, CDR1 is SGHVS and CDR2 is FNYEAQ. The CDR3 totals 15 residues. V gave up 1 base and J gave up 4 bases, with 10 bases separating them. For the CDR3, the DNA is TGTGCCAGCAGCTTAGGAAGGGGCTCCACCGGGGAGCTGTTTTTT. Translation gives CASSLGRGSTGELFF.

In this sample, this clonotype turned up many times. This chain links TRBV29-1 with TRBJ2-2; possible D gene TRBD1, 6 bases. The CDR3 consists of 14 residues. Trimming stripped 2 bases from V and 0 bases from J, with 7 bases between. Germline V gene sequence: CDR1 SQVTM, CDR2 ANQGSEA. The CDR3 DNA follows: TGCAGCGTTGAACGGGACACGAACACCGGGGAGCTGTTTTTT. Translation gives CSVERDTNTGELFF.

The V and J genes are TRBV7-9 and TRBJ1-1; TRBD1 aligns across 12 bases. The CDR3 sequence is 16 residues long. The trim removed 1 base at V and 4 bases at J, leaving 4 bases unmatched. The germline V gene has CDR1 SEHNR and CDR2 FQNEAQ (reference sequence). Here the CDR3 reads CASSLGDRGLRTEAFF. The CDR3 DNA reads as TGTGCCAGCAGCTTAGGGGACAGGGGGCTGCGCACTGAAGCTTTCTTT.

The V gene is TRBV3-1, the J gene TRBJ2-1; 12 bases map to TRBD2. CDR1 is LGHDT and CDR2 is YNNKEL in the germline V gene (reference sequence). With 5 bases clipped from V and 7 bases from J, the junction kept 9 bases outside the gene matches. CDR3 length: 16 residues. Written as DNA, the CDR3 is TGTGCCAGCAGCTCGATCGGAGGGACTAGCGGGAATGAGCAGTTCTTC. Protein sequence: CASSSIGGTSGNEQFF.

The chain links TRBV12-3 or TRBV12-4 to TRBJ2-7, with D perhaps given as TRBD1 or TRBD2 (6 bases each). The CDR3 extends over 15 amino acids. V lost 5 bases to trimming and J lost 2 bases, with 16 bases between them. The CDR3 sequence is CASSPGQGRTYEQYF. The CDR3 bases are TGTGCCAGCAGTCCCGGGCAGGGGAGGACCTACGAGCAGTACTTC.

The chain couples TRBV12-3 or TRBV12-4 to TRBJ2-1, with TRBD2 matching 9 bases. V shed 3 bases and J 6 bases; nucleotides not matched to a gene: 6. The CDR3 length is 15 residues. The CDR3 here is CASSFGSGGLNEQFF. Written as DNA, the CDR3 is TGTGCCAGCAGTTTTGGTAGCGGGGGCCTCAATGAGCAGTTCTTC.

This clonotype was counted ten times or more. The chain has TRBV5-1 and TRBJ2-3; the D is unclear. The germline CDR1 and CDR2 sequences are SGHRS and YFSETQ. This CDR3 has 13 residues. V was shortened by 5 bases and J by 2 bases, with 9 bases between the two germline ends. The CDR3 sequence is CASSYAATDTQYF. Here the CDR3 DNA reads TGCGCCAGCAGTTACGCGGCCACAGATACGCAGTATTTT. Supplemented by reference TRBV5-1 and TRBJ2-3, the full variable domain reads KAGVTQTPRYLIKTRGQQVTLSCSPISGHRSVSWYQQTPGQGLQFLFEYFSETQRNKGNFPGRFSGRQFSNSRSEMNVSTLELGDSALYLCASSYAATDTQYFGPGTRLTVL.

This clonotype came up many times. The genes are TRBV15 and TRBJ1-1, with D possibly TRBD1 on 5 matching bases. The CDR3 has 13 residues. Trimming removed 5 bases at V and 6 bases at J, with 13 bases between. Germline V gene sequence: CDR1 LNHNV, CDR2 YYDKDF (reference sequence). The CDR3 nucleotides are TGTGCCACCAGCTTCGGGACGCGGGCTGAAGCTTTCTTT. Amino acid sequence: CATSFGTRAEAFF.

This chain uses TRBV20-1 with TRBJ2-1, with 8 bases lining up with TRBD2. Germline CDR1 DFQATT, CDR2 SNEGSKA (reference sequence). The CDR3 loop spans 13 amino acids. The CDR3, as DNA: TGCAGCGGGGGGGCAGGGGCACGCAATGAGCAGTTCTTC. It is translated as CSGGAGARNEQFF.

This clonotype was counted only a few times. The DNA for the CDR3 is TGTGCCAGCAGTTTAGCAAGAATAACAGGGTCCTCCTACGAGCAGTACTTC. It specifies CASSLARITGSSYEQYF. The gene calls are TRBV12-3 or TRBV12-4 and TRBJ2-7, with D possibly TRBD1 on 6 matching bases. This CDR3 has 17 residues. Trimming pared 0 bases from V and 0 bases from J, leaving 15 bases between.

This clonotype was observed a few times. The chain links TRBV7-8 to TRBJ2-3; 12 bases align to TRBD2. The CDR3 contains 16 residues. Germline V gene sequence: CDR1 SGHVS, CDR2 FQNEAQ. V lost 3 bases and J lost 3; bases outside the gene matches: 4. The CDR3 loop is CASSFLAGGITDTQYF. The CDR3 DNA is TGTGCCAGCAGCTTCCTAGCGGGAGGGATTACAGATACGCAGTATTTT.

The rearrangement uses TRBV4-3 and TRBJ1-4, with 7 bases lining up with TRBD1. Germline CDR1 is LGHNA and CDR2 is YSLEER. CDR3 length: 15 amino acids. J gave up 3 bases and V 4 bases, and 5 bases lay outside the gene matches. The CDR3, as DNA: TGCGCCAGCAGCCGAGACCAGGGGGCTAATGAAAAACTGTTTTTT. Protein: CASSRDQGANEKLFF.

The chain couples TRBV7-8 to TRBJ1-2, with D possibly being TRBD1 (6 bases). In germline, CDR1 is SGHVS, CDR2 FQNEAQ. V lost 3 bases to trimming and J lost 12 bases, with 14 bases between them. There are 12 residues in the CDR3. The DNA for the CDR3 is TGTGCCAGCAGCTTCTCGAGGACAGCGGACACCTTC. Its translation: CASSFSRTADTF.

The V and J genes are TRBV29-1 and TRBJ2-1; no clear D gene. The V gene's germline CDR1 is SQVTM and CDR2 ANQGSEA. The CDR3 consists of 11 residues. V was clipped by 4 bases and J by 2 bases, with 3 bases between them. The CDR3: CSVGAYNEQFF. In nucleotides, the CDR3 is TGCAGCGTTGGGGCCTACAATGAGCAGTTCTTC.

This clonotype has at least ten counts. J is TRBJ1-1 and V is TRBV5-1; TRBD1 matches 7 bases. Trimming at V came to 5 bases and at J to 10 bases, leaving 14 bases not matched to a gene. The CDR3 totals 14 residues. Germline V gene data show CDR1 as SGHRS and CDR2 as YFSETQ. The CDR3 coding sequence is TGCGCCAGCAGACCACCCAACAGGGGAGAGGGAGCTTTCTTT. Protein product: CASRPPNRGEGAFF.

This clonotype has a count of ten or more. V gene TRBV4-3 combines with J gene TRBJ2-7, with 9 bases lining up with TRBD2. Germline assignment: CDR1 LGHNA and CDR2 YSLEER. The length of the CDR3 is 16 residues. V shed 4 bases and J 0 bases; nucleotides not matched to a gene: 7. CDR3 sequence: CASSPWDSGSSYEQYF. In nucleotides, the CDR3 is TGCGCCAGCAGCCCGTGGGATAGCGGGAGCTCCTACGAGCAGTACTTC.

This clonotype has more than one count but fewer than ten. V usage is TRBV7-2 and J usage is TRBJ1-1; D is uncertain. Trimming cost V 2 bases and J 9 bases, with 7 bases left between them. This CDR3 is built from 11 residues. Germline-derived CDR1 and CDR2 are SGHTA and FQGNSA. In DNA form, the CDR3 reads TGTGCCAGCAGCTTAAGAACAAAAGCTTTCTTT. This sequence encodes CASSLRTKAFF.